A selection of T cell receptor beta chains follows, all from one sample in a study of PD-1 blockade in classical Hodgkin lymphoma. Profiled with immunoSEQ multiplex PCR; TCRdb holds only in-frame clones, not every one. The data contain some 48,000 clones, 70% to 80% of them singletons. This sample comprised peripheral blood mononuclear cells (PBMCs), obtained before the fourth cycle of nivolumab. Receptor source: a human donor with classical Hodgkin lymphoma. The CDR3 runs from the conserved cysteine through the conserved F or W. The D gene is left open where the match is weak. Clone size, where shown, is once, few, many, or a class for clones that have expanded.

v_gene,abundance,j_gene,d_gene,CDR3aa,CDR3nt
TRBV9,-,TRBJ2-1,-,CASSVAADPISEQFF,TGTGCCAGCAGCGTAGCAGCGGATCCTATCAGTGAGCAGTTCTTC
TRBV7-7,-,TRBJ2-5,TRBD1,CASSLGPDREETQYF,TGTGCCAGCAGCTTAGGCCCCGACAGGGAAGAGACCCAGTACTTC
TRBV10-3,-,TRBJ2-7,-,CAISDDQQFSYEQYF,TGTGCCATCAGTGACGACCAGCAGTTCTCCTACGAGCAGTACTTC
TRBV29-1,-,TRBJ2-5,-,CSVAREGGNQETQYF,TGCAGCGTTGCGAGGGAGGGGGGGAACCAAGAGACCCAGTACTTC
TRBV5-1,few,TRBJ1-2,-,CASSLLGGDYGYTF,TGCGCCAGCAGCTTGCTGGGTGGGGACTATGGCTACACCTTC
TRBV6-6,-,TRBJ2-2,-,CASSAGSDTGELFF,TGTGCCAGCAGTGCGGGGTCCGACACCGGGGAGCTGTTTTTT
TRBV5-1,-,TRBJ1-1,-,CASSLDLRGRNTEAFF,TGCGCCAGCAGCTTGGATTTAAGGGGCAGGAACACTGAAGCTTTCTTT
TRBV25-1,-,TRBJ2-1,TRBD1,CASSDGGTGGYNEQFF,TGTGCCAGCAGTGATGGTGGGACAGGGGGCTACAATGAGCAGTTCTTC
TRBV5-5,few,TRBJ2-2,TRBD1,CASSLGGGGGELFF,TGTGCCAGCAGCTTAGGGGGCGGAGGCGGGGAGCTGTTTTTT
TRBV11-3,-,TRBJ1-2,-,CASSTDLYGYTF,TGTGCCAGCAGCACGGACCTCTATGGCTACACCTTC
TRBV5-4,-,TRBJ2-1,-,CASSSLGVSYNEQFF,TGTGCCAGCAGCTCCCTAGGGGTCTCCTACAATGAGCAGTTCTTC
TRBV5-1,-,TRBJ2-7,TRBD2,CASSLESSGSREQYF,TGCGCCAGCAGCTTGGAGTCTAGCGGGAGTCGAGAGCAGTACTTC
TRBV29-1,-,TRBJ1-4,-,CSVGAADGKTVF,TGCAGCGTTGGGGCCGCGGATGGGAAAACTGTTTTT
TRBV19,few,TRBJ1-1,-,CASSYHRDTAFATEAFF,TGTGCCAGTAGTTACCACCGGGACACAGCCTTTGCCACTGAAGCTTTCTTT
TRBV4-1,few,TRBJ2-1,-,CASSQDIQGGPGSYNEQFF,TGCGCCAGCAGCCAAGATATACAAGGCGGGCCGGGCTCCTACAATGAGCAGTTCTTC
TRBV4-1,once,TRBJ1-5,-,CASSQDGTGWPQHF,TGCGCCAGCAGCCAAGATGGCACAGGCTGGCCCCAGCATTTT
TRBV5-4,-,TRBJ1-2,TRBD1,CASRPGGAGGYTF,TGTGCCAGCAGGCCAGGGGGCGCGGGTGGCTACACCTTC
TRBV6-4,-,TRBJ2-1,TRBD2,CASSDEGGSEQFF,TGTGCCAGCAGTGACGAGGGCGGGAGTGAGCAGTTCTTC
TRBV5-1,-,TRBJ2-6,-,CASSLSGSSGANVLTF,TGCGCCAGCAGCTTGTCAGGGAGCTCTGGGGCCAACGTCCTGACTTTC
TRBV28,few,TRBJ2-7,-,CASSGSRPYSGYEQYF,TGTGCCAGCAGTGGGAGTAGACCGTATAGCGGCTACGAGCAGTACTTC
TRBV15,-,TRBJ1-2,TRBD1,CATSRGGRDRRNGYTF,TGTGCCACCAGCAGAGGGGGCCGGGACAGGAGAAATGGCTACACCTTC
TRBV7-2,-,TRBJ2-1,TRBD2,CASSLTAGEGEQFF,TGTGCCAGCAGCTTAACGGCGGGAGAGGGAGAGCAGTTCTTC
TRBV5-6,-,TRBJ1-1,-,CASSSGRGAENTEAFF,TGTGCCAGCAGCTCCGGCCGGGGTGCGGAGAACACTGAAGCTTTCTTT
TRBV7-6,once,TRBJ2-5,-,CASSLGGGLETQYF,TGTGCCAGCAGCTTAGGGGGTGGGTTAGAGACCCAGTACTTC
TRBV27,-,TRBJ1-5,-,CASSLWGEGQPQHF,TGTGCCAGCAGTTTATGGGGCGAGGGGCAGCCCCAGCATTTT
TRBV5-4,-,TRBJ1-5,-,CASSSQGYNQPQHF,TGTGCCAGCAGCTCCCAGGGGTACAATCAGCCCCAGCATTTT
TRBV7-3,-,TRBJ2-7,-,CASSGGISHEQYF,TGTGCCAGCAGCGGGGGTATTAGCCACGAGCAGTACTTC
TRBV18,-,TRBJ2-3,-,CASSSRGDTQYF,TGTGCCAGCTCTTCTAGGGGAGATACGCAGTATTTT
TRBV28,-,TRBJ1-2,-,CASSPLDNYYGYTF,TGTGCCAGCAGTCCCCTAGATAACTACTATGGCTACACCTTC
TRBV2,-,TRBJ1-1,TRBD1,CASSASRDSEAFF,TGTGCCAGCAGTGCGTCCCGGGACAGTGAAGCTTTCTTT
TRBV4-2,few,TRBJ1-6,TRBD1,CASSQGGTGYNSPLHF,TGTGCCAGCAGCCAGGGTGGGACAGGTTATAATTCACCCCTCCACTTT
TRBV29-1,once,TRBJ2-1,-,CSVDEEYEQFF,TGCAGCGTTGACGAGGAGTATGAGCAGTTCTTC
TRBV9,-,TRBJ2-1,TRBD2,CASSVVAGGSDEQFF,TGTGCCAGCAGCGTAGTTGCGGGGGGTTCAGATGAGCAGTTCTTC
TRBV19,-,TRBJ2-1,TRBD2,CASSDGLAGGYNEQFF,TGTGCCAGTAGCGACGGACTAGCGGGAGGTTACAATGAGCAGTTCTTC
TRBV19,-,TRBJ1-1,TRBD1,CASTPPGTGAPQDVNTEAFF,TGTGCCAGTACCCCCCCCGGGACAGGGGCCCCCCAAGACGTGAACACTGAAGCTTTCTTT
TRBV11-2,-,TRBJ2-3,-,CASSKNLDTQYF,TGTGCCAGCAGCAAAAATCTGGATACGCAGTATTTT
TRBV27,-,TRBJ1-2,-,CASSLRWGRNYGYTF,TGTGCCAGCAGTTTAAGGTGGGGTCGTAACTATGGCTACACCTTC
TRBV5-6,medium-sized,TRBJ1-3,-,CASSLQEDDTIYF,TGTGCCAGCAGCTTGCAAGAGGACGACACCATATATTTT
TRBV2,-,TRBJ2-7,-,CASRNRDHEQYF,TGTGCCAGCAGAAACAGGGATCACGAGCAGTACTTC
TRBV30,few,TRBJ1-2,-,CAWSGNGYTF,TGTGCCTGGAGTGGAAACGGCTACACCTTC
TRBV15,once,TRBJ1-1,-,CATSLSNMNTEAFF,TGTGCCACCAGCCTCTCGAATATGAACACTGAAGCTTTCTTT
TRBV5-1,-,TRBJ2-5,-,CASSLVRDTYETQYF,TGCGCCAGCAGCTTGGTGCGGGACACCTACGAGACCCAGTACTTC
TRBV19,-,TRBJ1-4,TRBD1,CASSMRQGNEKLFF,TGTGCCAGTAGTATGCGACAGGGGAATGAAAAACTGTTTTTT
TRBV4-3,-,TRBJ1-1,TRBD1,CASSQDQRTGVHTEAFF,TGCGCCAGCAGCCAAGATCAGCGGACAGGGGTCCACACTGAAGCTTTCTTT
TRBV10-3,-,TRBJ1-5,-,CAISEDSYYPQHF,TGTGCCATCAGTGAAGACTCATATTATCCCCAGCATTTT
TRBV7-2,-,TRBJ2-7,-,CASSFTPRTGAEQYF,TGTGCCAGCAGCTTTACCCCCCGAACGGGGGCCGAGCAGTACTTC
TRBV7-8,-,TRBJ1-1,TRBD1,CASSTASGRGLLDTEAFF,TGTGCCAGCAGCACCGCTTCGGGCAGGGGGTTACTGGACACTGAAGCTTTCTTT
TRBV6-4,-,TRBJ1-1,-,CASSRQVTEAFF,TGTGCCAGCAGTCGACAGGTCACTGAAGCTTTCTTT
TRBV5-1,-,TRBJ2-2,-,CASSFTSANTGELFF,TGCGCCAGCAGCTTCACTTCCGCGAACACCGGGGAGCTGTTTTTT
TRBV18,-,TRBJ1-2,-,CASSPDADNYGYTF,TGTGCCAGCTCACCAGACGCGGACAACTATGGCTACACCTTC
TRBV6-1,-,TRBJ2-7,TRBD1,CASSEDILPGQTTYEQYF,TGTGCCAGCAGTGAAGATATCCTCCCGGGACAGACCACCTACGAGCAGTACTTC
TRBV4-2,-,TRBJ2-5,-,CASSPAGGPQETQYF,TGTGCCAGCAGCCCAGCAGGAGGCCCCCAGGAGACCCAGTACTTC
TRBV18,-,TRBJ2-3,-,CASSLMLGGRTDTQYF,TGTGCCAGCTCGCTCATGCTTGGGGGTCGCACAGATACGCAGTATTTT
TRBV5-5,-,TRBJ1-3,TRBD1,CASSLAATGSGNTIYF,TGTGCCAGCAGCTTGGCAGCGACAGGGTCTGGAAACACCATATATTTT
TRBV2,-,TRBJ1-5,TRBD1,CANGQGLDQPQHF,TGTGCCAACGGACAGGGGTTGGATCAGCCCCAGCATTTT
TRBV7-8,-,TRBJ2-1,-,CASSPLGMGAYNEQFF,TGTGCCAGCAGCCCATTGGGTATGGGAGCCTACAATGAGCAGTTCTTC
TRBV10-3,-,TRBJ1-2,TRBD1,CAIGDTGTANYGYTF,TGTGCCATCGGGGATACCGGGACAGCTAACTATGGCTACACCTTC
TRBV27,-,TRBJ1-6,-,CASSLLGRTDNSPLHF,TGTGCCAGCAGTTTACTAGGACGGACCGATAATTCACCCCTCCACTTT
TRBV28,once,TRBJ2-7,TRBD2,CASSGTSPSEQYF,TGTGCCAGCAGCGGGACTAGCCCCTCCGAGCAGTACTTC
TRBV9,-,TRBJ1-6,-,CASSWGTAQTQGIHF,TGTGCCAGCAGCTGGGGCACGGCCCAAACCCAGGGGATCCACTTT